This T cell receptor (beta chain) was sequenced in a study of cytotoxic CD8 clonotypes in ibrutinib-treated CLL. Study in general: Recorded responses included about 25 partial and 2 complete; following median roughly 70 months, 14 stayed remitted and roughly 12 progressed. On average, over 80,000 productive rearrangements and around 260,000 productive templates per sample. A median about twelve months of treatment, range 6 to 36, preceded the collection of response samples.

Comment on this clone: Its antigen is as yet unknown.

Trimming pared 0 bases from V and 10 bases from J, leaving 7 bases between. The CDR3 contains 11 residues. Germline V gives CDR1 SGHRS, CDR2 YFSETQ. Profiling relied on immunoSEQ multiplex PCR, and the TCRdb table lists in-frame clones only, not all of them. The repertoire holds under 200,000 clones, with more than 65% as singletons. Study-wide findings and caveats: Clonality was elevated at ibrutinib response and had returned toward baseline at progression.

The starting material was PBMCs, obtained after 12 months of ibrutinib treatment. This chain uses TRBV5-1 with TRBJ2-5, with D unresolved. This receptor was obtained from a human donor with chronic lymphocytic leukemia. The CDR3 spells CASSLGAFQYF. The DNA of the CDR3 is TGCGCCAGCAGCTTGGGAGCGTTCCAGTACTTC. Combining the CDR3 with reference TRBV5-1 and TRBJ2-5 gives the whole variable domain KAGVTQTPRYLIKTRGQQVTLSCSPISGHRSVSWYQQTPGQGLQFLFEYFSETQRNKGNFPGRFSGRQFSNSRSEMNVSTLELGDSALYLCASSLGAFQYFGPGTRLLVL.